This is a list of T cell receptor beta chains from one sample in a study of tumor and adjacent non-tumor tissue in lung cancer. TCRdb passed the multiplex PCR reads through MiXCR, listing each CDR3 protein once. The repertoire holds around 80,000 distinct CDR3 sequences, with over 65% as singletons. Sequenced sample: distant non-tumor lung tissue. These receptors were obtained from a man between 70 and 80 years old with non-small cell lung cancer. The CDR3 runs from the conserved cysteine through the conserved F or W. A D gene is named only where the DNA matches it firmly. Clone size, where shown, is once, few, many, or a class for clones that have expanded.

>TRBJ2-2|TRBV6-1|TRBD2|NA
TGTGCCAGCTGTCGACTAGCGGGAACCACCGGGGAGCTGTTTTTT
CASCRLAGTTGELFF
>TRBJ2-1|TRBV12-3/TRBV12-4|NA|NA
TGTGCCAGCAGTAGGGAACTCTATAATGGGCAGTTCTTC
CASSRELYNGQFF
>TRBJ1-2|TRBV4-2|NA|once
TGTGCCAGCAGCCAACCCACTGGCCTAGGGAATGGCTACATCTTC
CASSQPTGLGNGYIF
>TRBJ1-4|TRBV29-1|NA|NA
TGCAGCGTGCAAGGACAGACGGCATCTAATGAAAAACTGTTTTTT
CSVQGQTASNEKLFF
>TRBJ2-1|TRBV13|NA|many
TGTGCCAGCAGTTACAGGGTGCTCAAGCTCAATGAGCAGTTCTTC
CASSYRVLKLNEQFF
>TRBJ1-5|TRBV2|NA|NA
TGTGCCAGCAGTGAGTATAAAGGGCAGCCGCAGCATTTT
CASSEYKGQPQHF
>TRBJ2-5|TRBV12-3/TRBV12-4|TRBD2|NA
TGTGCAAGCAACGGGCTAGCGGGATTGGTGGAGACCCAGTACTTC
CASNGLAGLVETQYF
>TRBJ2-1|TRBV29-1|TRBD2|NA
TGCTGCGCTGTGGGGAGGGACGCAAACAATGAGCAGTTCTTC
CCAVGRDANNEQFF
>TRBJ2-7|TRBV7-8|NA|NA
TGTGCAAGCAGCTTAGTCTTAGCGTCAAGCTCCTACGAGCAGTACTTC
CASSLVLASSSYEQYF
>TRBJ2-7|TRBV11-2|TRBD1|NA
TGTGCCAGCAACTTAGATCAGGGGGCCCCCCACGAAGTGTACTTC
CASNLDQGAPHEVYF
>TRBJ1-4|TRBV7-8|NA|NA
TGTGCCAGCAGTCCGAGACAGAGGGCGGGTGAAAAACTGTTTTTT
CASSPRQRAGEKLFF
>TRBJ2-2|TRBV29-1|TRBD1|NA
TGCAGCATAACAGGGGCGAACACCCGGGAAGTGTTTTTT
CSITGANTREVFF
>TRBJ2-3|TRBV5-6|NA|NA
TGTGCCAGCAGCTACCGGCGATCCGTTCTGGCAGATACGCAGTGTTTT
CASSYRRSVLADTQCF
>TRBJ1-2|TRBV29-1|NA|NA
TGCAGCGTTCTCCAGATAGGAGCCTATGGCTACACCTTT
CSVLQIGAYGYTF
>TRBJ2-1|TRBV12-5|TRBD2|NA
TGTGCTAGTGGTTTGGTACCTAGCGGGGAAATCTCCTACAATGAGCATTTCTTC
CASGLVPSGEISYNEHFF
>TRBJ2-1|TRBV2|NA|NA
TGTGCCAACAGTGGCGAGTATGTCTCCACTGAGCAGTTCTTC
CANSGEYVSTEQFF